These 7 T cell receptor beta chains share one sample of origin, sequenced in a study of blood T cell repertoires in COVID-19. Profiling relied on immunoSEQ multiplex PCR, and the TCRdb table lists in-frame clones only, not all of them. Among about 230,000 clones listed, 87% were seen once. What was sequenced was peripheral blood. Every receptor here comes from a woman aged 18 to 35 who had recovered from COVID-19.

The chain joins TRBV30 to TRBJ2-3, with 8 bases lining up with TRBD2. Germline values: CDR1 GTSNPN, CDR2 SVGIG (reference sequence). The CDR3 has 15 amino acids. V lost 2 bases to trimming and J lost 5 bases; unmatched junction nucleotides: 9. The CDR3 sequence: CAWSRPGRAGDTQYF. The CDR3 DNA reads as TGTGCCTGGAGTCGACCCGGGAGGGCCGGAGATACGCAGTATTTT.

This rearrangement joins TRBV19 to TRBJ1-2; 7 bases fit TRBD1. The CDR3 sequence is 17 residues long. V lost 10 bases to trimming and J lost 1 base; unmatched junction nucleotides: 18. Germline values: CDR1 LNHDA, CDR2 SQIVND (reference sequence). CDR3 in amino acids: CATVTSDRHTINYGYTF. The CDR3 coding sequence is TGTGCCACCGTAACCTCGGACAGGCACACGATTAACTATGGCTACACCTTC.

CDR3 residues: CASSYGTSGNYEQYF. DNA for the CDR3: TGTGCCAGCAGCTACGGGACTAGCGGGAACTACGAGCAGTACTTC. This chain joins TRBV7-6 and TRBJ2-7, with TRBD2 matching 13 bases. CDR1 is SGHVS and CDR2 is FNYEAQ in the germline V gene. V dropped 4 bases and J dropped 3; count of bases not matched to a gene: 3. This CDR3 region has 15 residues.

This chain joins TRBV29-1 and TRBJ2-7; TRBD2 is a possible D gene (5 bases). Germline V CDR1 and CDR2: SQVTM, ANQGSEA. Deletions cut 6 bases from V and 6 bases from J, with 12 bases between. The CDR3 contains 11 residues. In DNA, the CDR3 is TGCAGCGTATGGAGCGGCTCCGAGCAGTACTTC. Protein: CSVWSGSEQYF.

This chain links TRBV6-2 or TRBV6-3 with TRBJ1-1, with 7 bases matching TRBD1. The CDR3 is 13 amino acids. V was clipped by 5 bases and J by 4 bases; unmatched bases: 4. Germline lookup yields CDR1 MNHEY and CDR2 SVGEGT. The CDR3 sequence: CASSKGASTEAFF. DNA of the CDR3: TGTGCCAGCAGTAAGGGGGCGAGCACTGAAGCTTTCTTT.

This clone was observed a single time. The CDR3 coding sequence is TGTGCCAGCAGTTTTACCCGACAGGGGTCCAACCGCGAGCAGTACTTC. As protein: CASSFTRQGSNREQYF. The chain joins TRBV6-6 to TRBJ2-7; 8 nucleotides agree with TRBD1. The CDR3 covers 16 residues. Germline values: CDR1 MNHNY, CDR2 SVGAGI (reference sequence). V lost 4 bases to trimming and J lost 6 bases; unmatched junction nucleotides: 14.

This chain connects TRBV2 to TRBJ2-1; D possibly corresponds to TRBD1 (5 bases). The germline V and J ends were trimmed by 2 bases and 3 bases, with 8 bases remaining between them. CDR1 is SNHLY and CDR2 is FYNNEI in the germline V gene. The CDR3 loop spans 14 amino acids. In DNA form, the CDR3 reads TGTGCCAGCAGTGAACAAGGGGACTACAATGAGCAGTTCTTC. Protein sequence: CASSEQGDYNEQFF.